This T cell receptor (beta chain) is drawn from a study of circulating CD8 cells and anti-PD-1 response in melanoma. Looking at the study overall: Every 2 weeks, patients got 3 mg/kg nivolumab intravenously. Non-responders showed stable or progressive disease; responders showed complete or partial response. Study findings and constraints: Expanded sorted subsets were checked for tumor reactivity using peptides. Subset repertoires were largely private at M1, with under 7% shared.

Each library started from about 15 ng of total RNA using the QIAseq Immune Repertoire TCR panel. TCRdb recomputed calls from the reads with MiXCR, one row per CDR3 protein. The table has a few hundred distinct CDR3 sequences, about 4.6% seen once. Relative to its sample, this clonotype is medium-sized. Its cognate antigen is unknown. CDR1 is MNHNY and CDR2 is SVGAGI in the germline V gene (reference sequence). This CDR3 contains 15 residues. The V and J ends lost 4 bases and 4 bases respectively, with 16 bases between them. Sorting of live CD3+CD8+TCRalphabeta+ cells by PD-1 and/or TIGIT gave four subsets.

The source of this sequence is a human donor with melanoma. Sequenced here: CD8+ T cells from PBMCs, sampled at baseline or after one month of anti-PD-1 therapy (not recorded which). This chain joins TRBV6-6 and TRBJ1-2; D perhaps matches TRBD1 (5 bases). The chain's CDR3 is CASSSGGEGAYGYTF. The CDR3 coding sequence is TGTGCCAGCAGTTCCGGGGGGGAGGGAGCCTATGGCTACACCTTC.